This entry is about one TCR beta chain. Its antigen is unknown. The sample comes from a study of cytomegalovirus exposure and HLA in healthy donors. V was pared by 5 bases and J by 1 base, with 15 bases between. Germline CDR1 reads MNHEY; CDR2 reads SMNVEV (reference sequence). The CDR3 covers 15 residues. The repertoire was sequenced with immunoSEQ multiplex PCR; TCRdb's copy has only in-frame clones and lacks some. The sample holds roughly 330,000 clones, 87% seen once. Whole-study findings and limits: High sensitivity and specificity were reportedly achieved when the classifier diagnosed cytomegalovirus status. The listing of 150 or so TCR beta chains classed them as cytomegalovirus-associated.

This receptor was obtained from a woman in her twenties or thirties in good health and CMV-seropositive. Source material: PBMCs. The chain has TRBV27 and TRBJ2-7, with D maybe TRBD1 (6 bases). The CDR3 loop reads CASSPQGLSSYEQYF. CDR3 coding DNA: TGTGCCAGCAGTCCTCAGGGGCTTAGTTCCTACGAGCAGTACTTC.